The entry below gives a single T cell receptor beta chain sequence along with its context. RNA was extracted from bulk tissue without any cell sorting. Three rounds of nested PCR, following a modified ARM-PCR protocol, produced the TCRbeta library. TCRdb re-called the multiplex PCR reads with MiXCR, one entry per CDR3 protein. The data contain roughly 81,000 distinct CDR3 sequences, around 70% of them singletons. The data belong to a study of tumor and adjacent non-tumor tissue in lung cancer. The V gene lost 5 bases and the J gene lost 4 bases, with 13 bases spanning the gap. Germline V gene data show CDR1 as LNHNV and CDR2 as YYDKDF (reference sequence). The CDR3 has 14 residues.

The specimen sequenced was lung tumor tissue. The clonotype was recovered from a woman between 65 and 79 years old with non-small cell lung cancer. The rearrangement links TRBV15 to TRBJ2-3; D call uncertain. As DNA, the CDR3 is TGTGCCACCAGCTATGACGGCGCGTCAGATACGCAGTATTTT. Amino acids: CATSYDGASDTQYF.